The 29 T cell receptor beta chains below come from one sample, sequenced in a study of shared clonotypes between healthy human individuals. CD8 cells classed as naive were CD45RO-negative and positively selected for CCR7, excluding terminally differentiated effector memory CD45RA+ cells. The protocol was immunoSEQ multiplex PCR, while the TCRdb copy is restricted to in-frame clones and leaves out a portion. The sample includes some 2,100,000 clones, about 93% of them seen just once. Sequenced sample: naive CD8+ T cells from PBMCs. The source of these receptors is a man younger than 30 in good health. Some clones in this sample may be carry-over from other donors' samples.

Regarding this clone: The same CDR3 is also encoded by other DNA sequences in this sample. The gene calls are TRBV4-3 and TRBJ2-7; D is unresolved. The germline V gene encodes CDR1 LGHNA and CDR2 YSLEER. Trimming left V 1 base short and J 1 base short, with 8 bases between. The CDR3 totals 14 residues. In DNA form, the CDR3 reads TGCGCCAGCAGCCAAGTAGAAGGGTCCTACGAGCAGTACTTC. Translating gives CASSQVEGSYEQYF.

The CDR3: CASSQDRGLGQPQHF. In nucleotides, the CDR3 is TGCGCCAGCAGCCAAGATAGGGGATTGGGTCAGCCCCAGCATTTT. The genes are TRBV4-1 and TRBJ1-5; a weak D match, TRBD1 (5 bases). The length of the CDR3 is 15 residues. The germline gives CDR1 MGHRA, CDR2 YSYEKL. V lost 0 bases to trimming and J lost 6 bases, with 12 bases between them.

The V gene is TRBV5-1, the J gene TRBJ2-1; 13 bases map to TRBD2. Per germline, CDR1 SGHRS and CDR2 YFSETQ. CDR3 size: 16 residues. V lost 2 bases, J lost 8 bases, and 7 bases stayed unmatched. The CDR3 DNA reads as TGCGCCAGCAGCTTAATACTAGCGGGAGGGGTCGATGAGCAGTTCTTC. It encodes CASSLILAGGVDEQFF.

This chain connects TRBV4-1 to TRBJ2-5; D unclear. Trimming stripped 4 bases from V and 0 bases from J, with 9 bases between. The CDR3 is 14 amino acids. CDR1 is MGHRA, CDR2 YSYEKL, per germline. The CDR3, as DNA: TGCGCCAGCAGCCGAACCGGGTACCAAGAGACCCAGTACTTC. It encodes CASSRTGYQETQYF.

This clone was counted a few times. The chain employs TRBV2 and TRBJ1-5; unclear D gene. CDR1 is SNHLY and CDR2 is FYNNEI in the germline V gene. V was shortened by 6 bases and J by 6 bases, with 9 bases between the two germline ends. The CDR3 sequence is 12 residues long. CDR3 loop: CASREGSQPQHF. The CDR3 DNA reads as TGTGCCAGCAGAGAGGGATCTCAGCCCCAGCATTTT.

The chain uses TRBV11-2 and TRBJ2-3; D gene uncertain. The CDR3 totals 15 residues. Germline assignment: CDR1 SGHAT and CDR2 FQNNGV. V dropped 3 bases and J dropped 1 base, with 11 bases sitting between them. CDR3 protein: CASSFSPGGTDTQYF. CDR3 coding DNA: TGTGCCAGCAGCTTTTCACCGGGCGGCACAGATACGCAGTATTTT.

The CDR3 bases are TGCGCCAGCAGCCAGACTAGACCGGGACAGGGGGTCCCTGAGCAGTTCTTC. Its translation: CASSQTRPGQGVPEQFF. The J gene is TRBJ2-1, the V gene TRBV4-1, with 11 bases aligning to TRBD1. V trimming: 3 bases; J trimming: 9 bases; junction bases outside the gene matches: 13. The CDR3 covers 17 residues. Per the germline V gene, CDR1 is MGHRA and CDR2 is YSYEKL.

The chain carries TRBV27 and TRBJ2-7; D possibly corresponds to TRBD1 (6 bases). The V gene lost 6 bases and the J gene lost 3 bases, with 15 bases spanning the gap. This CDR3 is 14 amino acids long. Germline V gene sequence: CDR1 MNHEY, CDR2 SMNVEV (reference sequence). In DNA, the CDR3 is TGTGCCAGCAGCCTCGGGGTAGGGGGCTACGAGCAGTACTTC. Translation gives CASSLGVGGYEQYF.

The chain recombines TRBV28 with TRBJ1-2, with 9 bases identical to TRBD1. The CDR3 loop spans 19 amino acids. The junction had 20 bases not matched to a gene; V was cut back by 5 bases and J by 4 bases. Germline V gene sequence: CDR1 MDHEN, CDR2 SYDVKM. This CDR3 reads CASSNRSTTGGLAFYGYTF. CDR3 coding DNA: TGTGCCAGCAGTAACAGATCGACCACAGGGGGCCTTGCCTTCTATGGCTACACCTTC.

As for this clone: Other DNA sequences of this sample code for an identical CDR3. The chain uses TRBV7-3 and TRBJ2-7; D is possibly TRBD1 (6 bases). The germline CDR1 and CDR2 sequences are SGHTA and FQGTGA. V shed 5 bases and J shed 3 bases, with 14 bases lying between them. The CDR3 sequence is 14 residues long. CDR3 sequence: CASSLGSRGYEQYF. Written as DNA, the CDR3 is TGTGCCAGCAGCCTCGGAAGCAGGGGCTACGAGCAGTACTTC.

The CDR3 nucleotides read TGTGCCAGCAGTGGGACAGGGAGCAATCAGCCCCAGCATTTT. Protein product: CASSGTGSNQPQHF. The chain joins TRBV27 to TRBJ1-5; TRBD1 aligns across 9 bases. The CDR3 loop spans 14 amino acids. Germline CDR1 is MNHEY and CDR2 is SMNVEV (reference sequence). After removal of 5 bases from V and 1 base from J, the junction contained 0 bases not matched to a gene.

Only one count was recorded for this clone. The chain joins TRBV27 to TRBJ2-3; D possibly corresponds to TRBD1 (6 bases). Germline V lookup: CDR1 MNHEY, CDR2 SMNVEV (reference sequence). Trimming pared 5 bases from V and 2 bases from J, leaving 14 bases between. This CDR3 contains 15 residues. Written as DNA, the CDR3 is TGTGCCAGCAGTCAACCGGGACATAACACAGATACGCAGTATTTT. It is translated as CASSQPGHNTDTQYF.

The chain joins TRBV29-1 to TRBJ2-2; possible D gene TRBD1, 6 bases. The germline V gene encodes CDR1 SQVTM and CDR2 ANQGSEA. The V end lost 0 bases, the J end lost 0 bases, and 11 bases lay between the germline ends. The CDR3 spans 16 residues. This CDR3 reads CSVEDRGGANTGELFF. CDR3 coding DNA: TGCAGCGTTGAAGATCGTGGGGGCGCGAACACCGGGGAGCTGTTTTTT.

The chain has TRBV27 and TRBJ2-1; D gene uncertain. In germline, CDR1 is MNHEY, CDR2 SMNVEV (reference sequence). The CDR3 loop spans 13 amino acids. V was shortened by 4 bases and J by 7 bases, with 11 bases between the two germline ends. For the CDR3, the DNA is TGTGCCAGCAGTTCGGTGGTGTGGAATGAGCAGTTCTTC. Amino acid sequence: CASSSVVWNEQFF.

The J gene is TRBJ2-7, the V gene TRBV4-1; 9 bases are shared with TRBD1. V shed 2 bases, J shed 4 bases, and the junction held 9 bases outside the gene matches. Per germline, CDR1 MGHRA and CDR2 YSYEKL. The CDR3 consists of 16 residues. The CDR3, as DNA: TGCGCCAGCAGCCAACTCTTGGACAGGGGACTTTACGAGCAGTACTTC. Translating gives CASSQLLDRGLYEQYF.

Concerning this clone itself: In the same sample, other DNA sequences code for this CDR3. The chain couples TRBV19 to TRBJ1-5; possible D gene TRBD1, 5 bases. The CDR3 is made up of 14 amino acids. Germline loops: CDR1 LNHDA, CDR2 SQIVND (reference sequence). Trimming cost V 3 bases and J 5 bases, with 11 bases left between them. The CDR3 sequence is CASSILRGDQPQHF. The CDR3 DNA sequence: TGTGCCAGTAGTATTTTACGGGGGGATCAGCCCCAGCATTTT.

The chain has TRBV25-1 and TRBJ2-1; D ambiguous. This CDR3 is built from 11 residues. CDR1 is MGHDK and CDR2 is SYGVNS in the germline V gene. V was shortened by 4 bases and J by 9 bases, with 7 bases between the two germline ends. For the CDR3, the DNA is TGTGCCAGCAGTGCCACGAGTGAGCAGTTCTTC. Amino acid sequence: CASSATSEQFF.

The gene calls are TRBV15 and TRBJ2-3; 10 positions agree with TRBD2. After removal of 1 base from V and 2 bases from J, the junction contained 6 bases not matched to a gene. The CDR3 contains 17 residues. Germline values: CDR1 LNHNV, CDR2 YYDKDF (reference sequence). CDR3 nucleotide sequence: TGTGCCACCAGCAGAGTTCTAGCGGGAGCCGACACAGATACGCAGTATTTT. The encoded protein is CATSRVLAGADTDTQYF. Full variable domain (remainder filled in from reference TRBV15 and TRBJ2-3): DAMVIQNPRYQVTQFGKPVTLSCSQTLNHNVMYWYQQKSSQAPKLLFHYYDKDFNNEADTPDNFQSRRPNTSFCFLDIRSPGLGDTAMYLCATSRVLAGADTDTQYFGPGTRLTVL.

This chain links TRBV5-1 with TRBJ2-5; 8 positions agree with TRBD2. In germline, CDR1 is SGHRS, CDR2 YFSETQ. Trimming at V came to 7 bases and at J to 5 bases, leaving 4 bases not matched to a gene. The CDR3 totals 12 residues. The CDR3 DNA sequence: TGCGCCAGCTCCCCGGGGGGGGAGACCCAGTACTTC. It specifies CASSPGGETQYF.

For this clone: The same CDR3 arises from other DNA sequences in this sample as well. The chain has TRBV2 and TRBJ1-5, with D possibly being TRBD1 (6 bases). The CDR3 is 15 amino acids. Germline V lookup: CDR1 SNHLY, CDR2 FYNNEI. V was clipped by 1 base and J by 3 bases, with 10 bases between them. The CDR3 protein is CASSEGTVDNQPQHF. The CDR3 coding sequence is TGTGCCAGCAGTGAAGGGACAGTAGACAATCAGCCCCAGCATTTT.

The genes are TRBV7-9 and TRBJ1-6; TRBD1 is a possible D gene (5 bases). The CDR3 is 15 amino acids. CDR1 and CDR2 from the germline V gene are SEHNR and FQNEAQ (reference sequence). V lost 4 bases and J lost 10, with 17 bases in between. Here the CDR3 reads CASSSPPGDGSPLHF. Here the CDR3 DNA reads TGTGCCAGCAGCTCCCCCCCGGGGGATGGATCACCCCTCCACTTT.

The genes are TRBV7-3 and TRBJ2-7; perhaps TRBD1 as D (7 bases). The CDR3 has 15 residues. The V gene lost 3 bases and the J gene lost 1 base, with 13 bases spanning the gap. Germline CDR1 is SGHTA and CDR2 is FQGTGA. Written as DNA, the CDR3 is TGTGCCAGCAGCTTTGGAGGGGGCGTATCCTACGAGCAGTACTTC. It yields the protein CASSFGGGVSYEQYF.

This chain joins TRBV11-1 and TRBJ2-1, with 9 nucleotides matching TRBD2. The CDR3 runs 13 residues. V lost 5 bases and J lost 9; bases outside the gene matches: 5. Germline V gene data show CDR1 as SGHAT and CDR2 as FQDESV (reference sequence). The CDR3 sequence: CASSQGLASEQFF. The DNA for the CDR3 is TGTGCCAGCAGCCAAGGACTAGCGAGTGAGCAGTTCTTC.

The chain couples TRBV27 to TRBJ2-1, with no clear D. Trimming left V 5 bases short and J 1 base short, with 9 bases between. The germline gives CDR1 MNHEY, CDR2 SMNVEV (reference sequence). This CDR3 has 14 residues. This CDR3 reads CASSPLVSYNEQFF. The CDR3 coding sequence is TGTGCCAGCAGTCCTCTTGTGTCCTACAATGAGCAGTTCTTC.

The V and J genes are TRBV4-1 and TRBJ2-3; D not resolved. The CDR3 is 19 amino acids. Germline CDR1 and CDR2: MGHRA and YSYEKL. Trimming removed 1 base from V and 4 bases from J, with 24 bases in between. CDR3 in amino acids: CASSQASLNPLQIPDTQYF. DNA for the CDR3: TGCGCCAGCAGCCAAGCGTCCCTAAACCCCCTGCAGATACCAGATACGCAGTATTTT.

The J gene is TRBJ1-4, the V gene TRBV15; D call uncertain. Germline V gene data show CDR1 as LNHNV and CDR2 as YYDKDF (reference sequence). The CDR3 spans 14 residues. Trimming removed 5 bases from V and 4 bases from J, with 11 bases in between. The DNA for the CDR3 is TGTGCCACCAGCGGACGACGGTATAATGAAAAACTGTTTTTT. Its protein is CATSGRRYNEKLFF.

This chain joins TRBV5-6 and TRBJ1-4, with D tentatively TRBD1 (6 bases). This CDR3 contains 15 residues. V lost 3 bases to trimming and J lost 7 bases, with 16 bases between them. The germline CDR1 and CDR2 sequences are SGHDT and YYEEEE. The CDR3 reads CASSSTWGAAEKLFF. DNA for the CDR3: TGTGCCAGCAGCTCCACCTGGGGGGCCGCTGAAAAACTGTTTTTT.

This chain links TRBV27 with TRBJ2-7; unclear D gene. The CDR3 runs to 13 residues. Germline V gives CDR1 MNHEY, CDR2 SMNVEV (reference sequence). V lost 4 bases, J lost 3 bases, and 10 bases lay in between. The chain's CDR3 is CASSSYPRYEQYF. For the CDR3, the DNA is TGTGCCAGCAGTTCGTACCCCCGCTACGAGCAGTACTTC.

This chain links TRBV19 with TRBJ2-7, with a possible D match to TRBD2 (6 bases). CDR1 is LNHDA and CDR2 is SQIVND in the germline V gene (reference sequence). This CDR3 comprises 12 residues. Trimming took 5 bases from V and 6 from J, leaving 11 bases between them. The CDR3 loop reads CASSGTGSEQYF. For the CDR3, the DNA is TGTGCCAGTAGTGGGACCGGGAGCGAGCAGTACTTC.